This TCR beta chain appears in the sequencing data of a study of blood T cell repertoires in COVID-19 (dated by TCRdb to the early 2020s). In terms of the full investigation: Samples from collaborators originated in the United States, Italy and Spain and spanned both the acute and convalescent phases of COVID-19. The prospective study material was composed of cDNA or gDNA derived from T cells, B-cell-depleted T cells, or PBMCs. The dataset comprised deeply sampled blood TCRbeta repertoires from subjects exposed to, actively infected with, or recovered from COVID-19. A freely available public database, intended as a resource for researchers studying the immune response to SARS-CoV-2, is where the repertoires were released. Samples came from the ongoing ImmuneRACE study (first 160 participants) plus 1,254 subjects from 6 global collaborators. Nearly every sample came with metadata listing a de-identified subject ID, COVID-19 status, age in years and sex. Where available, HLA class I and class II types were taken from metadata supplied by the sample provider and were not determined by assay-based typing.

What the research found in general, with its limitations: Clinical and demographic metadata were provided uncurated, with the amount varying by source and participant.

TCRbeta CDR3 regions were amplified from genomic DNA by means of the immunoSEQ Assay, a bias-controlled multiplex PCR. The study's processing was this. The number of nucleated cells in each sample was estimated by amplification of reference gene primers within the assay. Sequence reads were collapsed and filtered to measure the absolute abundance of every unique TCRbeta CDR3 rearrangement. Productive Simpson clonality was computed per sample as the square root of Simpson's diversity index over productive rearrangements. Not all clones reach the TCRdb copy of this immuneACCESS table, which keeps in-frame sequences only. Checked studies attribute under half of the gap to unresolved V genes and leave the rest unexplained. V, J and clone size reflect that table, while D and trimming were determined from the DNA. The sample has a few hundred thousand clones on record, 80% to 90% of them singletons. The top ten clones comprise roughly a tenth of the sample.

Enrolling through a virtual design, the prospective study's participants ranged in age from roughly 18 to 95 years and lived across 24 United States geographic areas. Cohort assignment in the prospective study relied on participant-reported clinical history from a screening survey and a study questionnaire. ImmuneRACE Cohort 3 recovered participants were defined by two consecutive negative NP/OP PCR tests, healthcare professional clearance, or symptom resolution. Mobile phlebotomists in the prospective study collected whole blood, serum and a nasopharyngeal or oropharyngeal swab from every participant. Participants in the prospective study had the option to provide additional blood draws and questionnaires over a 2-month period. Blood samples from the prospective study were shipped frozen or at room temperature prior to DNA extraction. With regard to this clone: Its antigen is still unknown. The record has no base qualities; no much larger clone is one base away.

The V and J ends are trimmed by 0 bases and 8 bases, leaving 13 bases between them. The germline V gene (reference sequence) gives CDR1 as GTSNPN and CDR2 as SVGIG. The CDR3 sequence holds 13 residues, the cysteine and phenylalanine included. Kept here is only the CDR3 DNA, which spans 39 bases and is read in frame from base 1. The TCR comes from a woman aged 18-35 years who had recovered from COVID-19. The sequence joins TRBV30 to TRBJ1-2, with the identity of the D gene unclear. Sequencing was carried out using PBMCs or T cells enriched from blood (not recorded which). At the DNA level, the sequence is TGTGCCTGGAGTGTACCCCTCAGCGGAGGCTACACCTTC. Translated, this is CAWSVPLSGGYTF.